This TCR beta chain appears in the sequencing data of a study of OX40 agonist ivuxolimab in advanced cancers. Across the whole study: Prior checkpoint blockade (anti-PD-1, anti-PD-L1 or anti-CTLA-4) was permitted; approximately 44% had it. Regarding the study as a whole: Antigen specificity remained undetermined for the expanded peripheral T cells.

There are 15 residues in the CDR3. Germline lookup yields CDR1 SGHRS and CDR2 YFSETQ. Trimming removed 0 bases from V and 0 bases from J, with 7 bases in between. This table comes from immunoSEQ multiplex PCR, and its TCRdb copy is limited to in-frame clones, with some not included. This sample has about 70,000 clones; approximately 90% occur once, and the top ten carry over 6%. About this clone: Its antigen is still unknown.

V gene TRBV5-1 combines with J gene TRBJ1-5; weak D call: TRBD1 (6 bases). This receptor was identified in an adult with an advanced solid tumor such as melanoma, head and neck, liver or kidney cancer. This sample comprised CD4+ or CD8+ T cells sorted from blood, obtained in a trial of the OX40 agonist ivuxolimab. This chain's CDR3 is CASSLGQDSNQPQHF. CDR3 coding DNA: TGCGCCAGCAGCTTGGGACAGGATAGCAATCAGCCCCAGCATTTT.